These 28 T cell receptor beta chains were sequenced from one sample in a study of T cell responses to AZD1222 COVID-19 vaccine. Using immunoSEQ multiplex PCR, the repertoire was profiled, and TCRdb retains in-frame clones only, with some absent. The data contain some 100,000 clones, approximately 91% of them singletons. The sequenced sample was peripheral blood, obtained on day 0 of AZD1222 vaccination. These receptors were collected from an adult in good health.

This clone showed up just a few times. The CDR3 protein is CASRQVTGVHNEQFF. As DNA, the CDR3 is TGTGCCAGCAGGCAAGTCACAGGGGTCCACAATGAGCAGTTCTTC. V gene TRBV11-2 combines with J gene TRBJ2-1; 7 bases agree with TRBD1. The V and J ends lost 6 bases and 5 bases, in that order; junction bases with no gene match: 10. CDR1 is SGHAT, CDR2 FQNNGV, per germline. CDR3 length equals 15 residues.

This CDR3 reads CASSYSGGGKDTQYF. The CDR3 DNA reads as TGTGCCAGCAGTTATAGCGGGGGGGGAAAAGATACGCAGTATTTT. This chain uses TRBV6-5 with TRBJ2-3, with TRBD2 identical over 11 bases. With 3 bases clipped from V and 5 bases from J, the junction kept 4 bases outside the gene matches. The length of the CDR3 is 15 residues. Germline V gene sequence: CDR1 MNHEY, CDR2 SVGAGI.

Here the CDR3 reads CASSLNRRGYTF. The CDR3 coding sequence is TGTGCCAGCAGCTTAAATCGGCGAGGCTACACCTTC. The rearrangement joins TRBV7-9 to TRBJ1-2; D call uncertain. Trimming took off 2 bases at V and 8 bases at J, with 9 bases between the two ends. Germline CDR1 reads SEHNR; CDR2 reads FQNEAQ (reference sequence). CDR3 length: 12 residues.

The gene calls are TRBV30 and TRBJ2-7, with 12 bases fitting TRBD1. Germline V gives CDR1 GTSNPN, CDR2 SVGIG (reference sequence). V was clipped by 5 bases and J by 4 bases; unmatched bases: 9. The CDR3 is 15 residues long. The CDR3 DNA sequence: TGTGCCTGGCACAACCGGGACAGGGGGCATTACGAGCAGTACTTC. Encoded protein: CAWHNRDRGHYEQYF.

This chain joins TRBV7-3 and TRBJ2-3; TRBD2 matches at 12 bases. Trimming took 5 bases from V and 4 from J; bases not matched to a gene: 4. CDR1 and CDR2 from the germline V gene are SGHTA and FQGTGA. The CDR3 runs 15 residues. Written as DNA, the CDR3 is TGTGCCAGCAGCCCTAGCGGGGGGGCCTCAGATACGCAGTATTTT. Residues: CASSPSGGASDTQYF.

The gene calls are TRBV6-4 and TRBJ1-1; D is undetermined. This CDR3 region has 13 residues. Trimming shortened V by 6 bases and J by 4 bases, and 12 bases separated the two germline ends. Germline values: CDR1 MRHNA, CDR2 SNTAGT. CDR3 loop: CASRETFVTEAFF. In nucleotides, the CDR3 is TGTGCCAGCAGAGAGACCTTCGTCACTGAAGCTTTCTTT.

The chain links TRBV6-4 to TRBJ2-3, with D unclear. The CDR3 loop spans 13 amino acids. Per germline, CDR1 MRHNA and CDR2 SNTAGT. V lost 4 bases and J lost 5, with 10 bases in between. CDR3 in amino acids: CASSGDIQDTQYF. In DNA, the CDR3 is TGTGCCAGCAGTGGGGATATACAAGATACGCAGTATTTT.

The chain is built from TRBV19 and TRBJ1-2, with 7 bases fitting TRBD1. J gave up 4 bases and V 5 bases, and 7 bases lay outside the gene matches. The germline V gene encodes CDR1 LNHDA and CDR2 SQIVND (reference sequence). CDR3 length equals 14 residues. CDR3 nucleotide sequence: TGTGCCAGTAGTGCGACAGGGATCGTCTATGGCTACACCTTC. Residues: CASSATGIVYGYTF.

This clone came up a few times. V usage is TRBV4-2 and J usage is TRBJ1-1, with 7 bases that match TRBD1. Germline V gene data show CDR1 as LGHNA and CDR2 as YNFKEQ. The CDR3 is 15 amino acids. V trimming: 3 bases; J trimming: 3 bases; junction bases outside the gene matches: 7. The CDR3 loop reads CASSQPGQLHTEAFF. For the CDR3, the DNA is TGTGCCAGCAGCCAGCCGGGACAGCTACACACTGAAGCTTTCTTT.

CDR3 protein: CASRTGGDYEQYF. Written as DNA, the CDR3 is TGTGCCAGCAGAACAGGGGGCGATTACGAGCAGTACTTC. The rearrangement joins TRBV11-1 to TRBJ2-7, with 9 bases that match TRBD1. J lost 4 bases, V lost 6 bases, and 4 bases had no gene match. The germline gives CDR1 SGHAT, CDR2 FQDESV (reference sequence). The CDR3 covers 13 residues.

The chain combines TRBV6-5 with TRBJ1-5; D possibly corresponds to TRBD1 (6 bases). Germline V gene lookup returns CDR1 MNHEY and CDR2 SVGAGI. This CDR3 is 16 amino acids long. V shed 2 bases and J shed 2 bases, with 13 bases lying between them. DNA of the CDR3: TGTGCCAGCAGTTACCCGACAGGATTTGGCAATCAGCCCCAGCATTTT. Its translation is CASSYPTGFGNQPQHF.

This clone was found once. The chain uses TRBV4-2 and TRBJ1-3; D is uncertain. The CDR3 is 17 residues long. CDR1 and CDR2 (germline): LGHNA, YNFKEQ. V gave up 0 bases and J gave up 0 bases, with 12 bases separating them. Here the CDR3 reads CASSQDGFGSSGNTIYF. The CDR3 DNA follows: TGTGCCAGCAGCCAAGATGGATTCGGCTCCTCTGGAAACACCATATATTTT.

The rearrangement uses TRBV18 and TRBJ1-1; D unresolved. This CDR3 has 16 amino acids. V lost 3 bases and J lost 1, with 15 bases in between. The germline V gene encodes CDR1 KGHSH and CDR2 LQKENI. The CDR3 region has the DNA TGTGCCAGCTCACCCGTCGTCGGCTCCCAGAACACTGAAGCTTTCTTT. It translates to CASSPVVGSQNTEAFF.

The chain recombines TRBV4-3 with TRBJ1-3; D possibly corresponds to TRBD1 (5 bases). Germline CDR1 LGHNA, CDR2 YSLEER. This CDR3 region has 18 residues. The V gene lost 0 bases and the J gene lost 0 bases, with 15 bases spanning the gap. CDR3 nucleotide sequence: TGCGCCAGCAGCCAAGAAACATTTGGGGCGAGCTCTGGAAACACCATATATTTT. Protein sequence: CASSQETFGASSGNTIYF.

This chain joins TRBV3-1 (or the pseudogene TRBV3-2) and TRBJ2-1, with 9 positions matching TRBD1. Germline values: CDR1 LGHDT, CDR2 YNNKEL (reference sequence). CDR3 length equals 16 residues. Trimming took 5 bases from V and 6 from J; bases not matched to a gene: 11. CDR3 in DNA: TGTGCCAGCAGCTCGCCCGGGACAGGGAGCGTCAATGAGCAGTTCTTC. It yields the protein CASSSPGTGSVNEQFF.

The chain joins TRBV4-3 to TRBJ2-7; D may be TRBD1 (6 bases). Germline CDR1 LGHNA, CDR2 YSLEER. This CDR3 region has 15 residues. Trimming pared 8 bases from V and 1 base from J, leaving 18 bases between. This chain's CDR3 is CASRVGQGSSYEQYF. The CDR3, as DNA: TGCGCCAGCCGCGTTGGTCAGGGGAGTTCCTACGAGCAGTACTTC.

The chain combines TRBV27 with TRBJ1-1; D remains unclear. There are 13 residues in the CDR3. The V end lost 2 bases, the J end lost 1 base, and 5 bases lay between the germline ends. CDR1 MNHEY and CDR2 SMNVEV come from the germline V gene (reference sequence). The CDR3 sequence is CASSLRENTEAFF. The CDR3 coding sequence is TGTGCCAGCAGTTTAAGGGAGAACACTGAAGCTTTCTTT.

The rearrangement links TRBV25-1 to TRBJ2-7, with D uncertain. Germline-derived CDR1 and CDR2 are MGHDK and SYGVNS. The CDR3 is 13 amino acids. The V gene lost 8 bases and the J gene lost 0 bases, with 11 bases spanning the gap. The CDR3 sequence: CASAWQNSYEQYF. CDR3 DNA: TGTGCCAGCGCCTGGCAGAACTCCTACGAGCAGTACTTC.

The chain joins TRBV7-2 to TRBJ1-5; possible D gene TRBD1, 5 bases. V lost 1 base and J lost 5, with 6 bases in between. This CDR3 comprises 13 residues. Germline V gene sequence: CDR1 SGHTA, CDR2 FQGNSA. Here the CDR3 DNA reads TGTGCCAGCAGCTTAGGGGACCATCAGCCCCAGCATTTT. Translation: CASSLGDHQPQHF.

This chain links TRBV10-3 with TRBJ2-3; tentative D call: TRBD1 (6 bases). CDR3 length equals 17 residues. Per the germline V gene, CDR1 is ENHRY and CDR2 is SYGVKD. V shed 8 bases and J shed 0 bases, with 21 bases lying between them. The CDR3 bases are TGTGCCATCTCATCAGGGGCGGCAGTTGCTAGCACAGATACGCAGTATTTT. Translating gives CAISSGAAVASTDTQYF.

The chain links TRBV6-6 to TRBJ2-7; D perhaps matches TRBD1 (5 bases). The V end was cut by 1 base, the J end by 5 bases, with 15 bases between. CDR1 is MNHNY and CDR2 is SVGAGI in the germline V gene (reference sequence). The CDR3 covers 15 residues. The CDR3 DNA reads TGTGCCAGCAGTTACTTTCTGATCAGGGTCGACGAGCAGTACTTC. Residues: CASSYFLIRVDEQYF.

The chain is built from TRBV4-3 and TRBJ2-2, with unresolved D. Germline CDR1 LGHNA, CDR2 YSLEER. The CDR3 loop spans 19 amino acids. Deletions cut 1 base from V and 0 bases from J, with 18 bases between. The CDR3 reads CASSQGLVPGGSNTGELFF. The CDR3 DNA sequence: TGCGCCAGCAGCCAAGGTCTGGTACCGGGCGGATCGAACACCGGGGAGCTGTTTTTT.

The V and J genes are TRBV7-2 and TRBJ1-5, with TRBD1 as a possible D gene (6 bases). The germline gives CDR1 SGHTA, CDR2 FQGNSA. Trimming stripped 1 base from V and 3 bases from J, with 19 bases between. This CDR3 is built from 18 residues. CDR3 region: CASSLEMRPGAFNQPQHF. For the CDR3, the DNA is TGTGCCAGCAGCTTAGAAATGAGGCCAGGGGCGTTCAATCAGCCCCAGCATTTT.

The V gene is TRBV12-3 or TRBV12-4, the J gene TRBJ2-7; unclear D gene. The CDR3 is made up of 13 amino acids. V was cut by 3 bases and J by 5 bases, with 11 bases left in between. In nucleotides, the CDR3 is TGTGCCAGCAGTTTGTCCCGACGGGACGAGCAGTACTTC. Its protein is CASSLSRRDEQYF.

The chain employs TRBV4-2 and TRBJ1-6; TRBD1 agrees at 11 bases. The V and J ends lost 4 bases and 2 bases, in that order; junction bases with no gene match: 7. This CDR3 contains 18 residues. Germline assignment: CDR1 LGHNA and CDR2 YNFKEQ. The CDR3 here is CASSPLGQGAAYNSPLHF. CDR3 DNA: TGTGCCAGCAGCCCTTTAGGACAGGGGGCTGCCTATAATTCACCCCTCCACTTT.

CDR3 in DNA: TGTGCCAGCAGCTTAGGGGTTCAGGGCGGCAATCAGCCCCAGCATTTT. It codes for CASSLGVQGGNQPQHF. The chain employs TRBV7-2 and TRBJ1-5, with D maybe TRBD1 (5 bases). The CDR3 consists of 16 residues. The ends were cut back, 1 base at V and 2 bases at J, with 12 bases in the middle. Germline V lookup: CDR1 SGHTA, CDR2 FQGNSA.

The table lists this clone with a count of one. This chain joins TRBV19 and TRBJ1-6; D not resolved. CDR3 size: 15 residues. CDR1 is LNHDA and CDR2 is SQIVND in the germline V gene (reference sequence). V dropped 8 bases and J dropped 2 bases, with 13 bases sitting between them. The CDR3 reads CASQQTSTYNSPLHF. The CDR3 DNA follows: TGTGCCAGTCAGCAGACTAGCACCTATAATTCACCCCTCCACTTT.

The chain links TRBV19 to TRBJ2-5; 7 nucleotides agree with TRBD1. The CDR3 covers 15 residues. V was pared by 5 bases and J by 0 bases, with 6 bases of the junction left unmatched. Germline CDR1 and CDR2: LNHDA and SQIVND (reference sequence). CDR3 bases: TGTGCCAGTAGTCAGGGACAGATTTACCAAGAGACCCAGTACTTC. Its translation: CASSQGQIYQETQYF.